This T cell receptor (beta chain) was retrieved from a study of cytomegalovirus exposure and HLA in healthy donors. Points from the study as a whole: There were some V segments, including TRBV6-2 and TRBV6-3, excluded as indistinguishable. Later analysis showed most CMV-associated TCR beta chains appearing HLA-restricted. Near-uniform donor sequencing depth was presumed by presence/absence analyses. In a later analysis, HLA-C alleles had the fewest associated TCRs, DRB1 alleles the most.

A note on this clone: Its specificity is unknown.

Germline V gene lookup returns CDR1 MNHEY and CDR2 SVGAGI. This CDR3 has 15 amino acids. Germline trimming cut 6 bases from V and 9 bases from J; bases unmatched to any gene: 9. Both 60 Vbeta primers and 13 Jbeta primers went into the PCR. Sequencing was performed with immunoSEQ multiplex PCR; in TCRdb, only in-frame clones are kept and a portion is missing. In the table there are roughly 150,000 clones, around 66% of which are singletons. The chain joins TRBV6-5 to TRBJ1-6, with TRBD1 matching over 9 bases. Sequencing was carried out using PBMCs. The receptor's source is a woman aged 25 to 39 in good health and CMV-seropositive. CDR3 amino acids: CASRTTGQGSSPLHF. CDR3 sequence (DNA): TGTGCCAGCAGAACTACGGGACAGGGTAGTTCACCCCTCCACTTT.